The clone carrying this TCR beta chain was counted only a few times. The data stem from a study of blood T cell repertoires in COVID-19. Study overall: The samples span acute and convalescent COVID-19 from the United States, Italy and Spain.

The CDR3 is 16 amino acids. Looked up from germline, CDR1 is LNHNV and CDR2 is YYDKDF (reference sequence). V shed 0 bases, J shed 5 bases, and the junction held 6 bases outside the gene matches. Some clones are missing from TCRdb's copy, which holds only in-frame ones; the method was immunoSEQ multiplex PCR. The sample has 200,000 to 300,000 clones, 75% to 90% seen once. Sequencing was carried out using peripheral blood. The receptor's source is a woman aged 55-69 years with active or convalescent COVID-19. J is TRBJ1-5 and V is TRBV15; 8 bases align to TRBD1. The CDR3 sequence: CATSRDRDRMDQPQHF. Written as DNA, the CDR3 is TGTGCCACCAGCAGAGATAGGGACAGGATGGATCAGCCCCAGCATTTT. Based on the CDR3 plus reference TRBV15 and TRBJ1-5, the full variable domain is DAMVIQNPRYQVTQFGKPVTLSCSQTLNHNVMYWYQQKSSQAPKLLFHYYDKDFNNEADTPDNFQSRRPNTSFCFLDIRSPGLGDTAMYLCATSRDRDRMDQPQHFGDGTRLSIL.